Listed below are T cell receptor beta chains from one sample, sequenced in a study of T cell changes during pregnancy in multiple sclerosis. The repertoire was sequenced with immunoSEQ multiplex PCR; TCRdb's copy has only in-frame clones and lacks some. The sample records tens of thousands of clones, 93% being singletons. Sequenced material: peripheral blood, taken in the second trimester of pregnancy. The receptors were sampled from a female donor with multiple sclerosis, enrolled in a pregnancy study. Each CDR3 is given with its conserved first and last residue. Where a row states a size, it is once, few, many or the class of an expanded clone; other rows omit it.

14 TRBV6-5 - CASSYSDRGYGYTF
16 TRBV5-1 - CASSIGDSGGYEKLFF
14 TRBV28 - CASSSGVYTGELFF
15 TRBV7-3 - CASSLNRGGLDTQYF
11 TRBV6-5 once CASSQGNEQYF
14 TRBV27 - CASSQDASVREQYF
15 TRBV6-5 - CASSYTTGTGDEQYF
15 TRBV7-6 - CASSFLAGGTDTQYF
14 TRBV6-6 - CASSDNGQGNIQYF
17 TRBV5-1 - CASSPLGGDRVYEKLFF
16 TRBV4-1 - CASSLTGDRYNSPLHF
14 TRBV11-2 once CASSSAGTGGGYTF
13 TRBV19 - CASSITGSGELFF
13 TRBV18 - CASSRNGDTEAFF
14 TRBV5-1 - CASSLAGTEYGYTF
16 TRBV9 - CASSTYGQGRSYGYTF
15 TRBV6-4 - CASSPGLANTGELFF
19 TRBV23-1 - CASSQSWRTGVGAKNIQYF
18 TRBV9 - CASSARTSGGKNTGELFF
15 TRBV30 - CAWSDDRGGSYEQYF